This TCR beta chain was found in a study of identical twins. TCRdb ran MiXCR on the 5' RACE reads and lists one entry per CDR3 protein. This table has 450,000 to 500,000 distinct CDR3 sequences, 13% to 15% appearing once. The CDR3 runs to 18 residues. After removal of 5 bases from V and 0 bases from J, the junction contained 13 bases not matched to a gene. These records were also assigned to another study, of yellow fever vaccine responses in identical twins.

The chain employs TRBV12-3 or TRBV12-4 and TRBJ2-7, with 10 bases identical to TRBD2. The receptor comes from a woman under 30 in good health. Sequencing was carried out using CD4+ T cells sorted from blood. Here the CDR3 reads CASSRLGPPSGGSYEQYF. CDR3 nucleotides: TGTGCCAGCAGTCGGCTCGGCCCACCTAGCGGGGGCTCCTACGAGCAGTACTTC.